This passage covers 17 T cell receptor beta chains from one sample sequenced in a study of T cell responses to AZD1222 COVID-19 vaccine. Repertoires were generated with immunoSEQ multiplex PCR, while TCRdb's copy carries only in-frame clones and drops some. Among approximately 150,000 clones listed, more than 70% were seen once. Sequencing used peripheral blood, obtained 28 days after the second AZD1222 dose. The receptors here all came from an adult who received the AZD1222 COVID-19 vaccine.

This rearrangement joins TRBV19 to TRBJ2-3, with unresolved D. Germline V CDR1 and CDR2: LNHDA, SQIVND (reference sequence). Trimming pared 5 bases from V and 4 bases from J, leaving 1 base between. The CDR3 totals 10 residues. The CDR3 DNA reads TGTGCCAGTAGTTCAGATACGCAGTATTTT. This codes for CASSSDTQYF.

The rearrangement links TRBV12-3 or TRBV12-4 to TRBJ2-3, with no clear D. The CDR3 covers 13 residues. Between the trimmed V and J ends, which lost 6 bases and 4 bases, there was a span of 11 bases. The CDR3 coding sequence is TGTGCCAGCAGCAATACGGACGCAGATACGCAGTATTTT. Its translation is CASSNTDADTQYF.

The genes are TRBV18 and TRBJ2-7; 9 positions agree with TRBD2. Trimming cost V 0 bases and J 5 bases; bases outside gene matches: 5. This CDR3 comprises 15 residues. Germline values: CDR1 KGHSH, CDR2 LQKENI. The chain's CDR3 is CASSPPGTSQDEQYF. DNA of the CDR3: TGTGCCAGCTCACCACCCGGGACTAGCCAGGACGAGCAGTACTTC.

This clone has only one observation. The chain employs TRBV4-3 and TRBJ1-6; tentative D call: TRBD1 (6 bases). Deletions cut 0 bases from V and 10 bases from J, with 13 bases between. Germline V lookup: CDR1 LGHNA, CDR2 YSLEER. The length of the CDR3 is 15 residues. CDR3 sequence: CASSQEGSQGSPLHF. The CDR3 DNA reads TGCGCCAGCAGCCAAGAGGGATCCCAGGGGTCACCCCTCCACTTT.

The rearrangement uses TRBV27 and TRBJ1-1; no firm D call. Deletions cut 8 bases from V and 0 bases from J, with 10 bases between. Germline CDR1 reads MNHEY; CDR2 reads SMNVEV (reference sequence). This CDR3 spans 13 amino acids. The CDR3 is CASLGSLNTEAFF. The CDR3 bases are TGTGCCAGCTTAGGGTCCCTGAACACTGAAGCTTTCTTT.

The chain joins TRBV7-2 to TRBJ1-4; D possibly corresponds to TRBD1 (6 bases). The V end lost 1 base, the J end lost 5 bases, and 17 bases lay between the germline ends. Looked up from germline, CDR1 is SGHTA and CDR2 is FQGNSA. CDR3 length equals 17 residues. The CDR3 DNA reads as TGTGCCAGCAGCTTAGTGCCCCCACAGGGCGTCAATGAAAAACTGTTTTTT. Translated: CASSLVPPQGVNEKLFF. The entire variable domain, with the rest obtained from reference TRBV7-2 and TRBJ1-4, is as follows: GAGVSQSPSNKVTEKGKDVELRCDPISGHTALYWYRQSLGQGLEFLIYFQGNSAPDKSGLPSDRFSAERTGGSVSTLTIQRTQQEDSAVYLCASSLVPPQGVNEKLFFGSGTQLSVL.

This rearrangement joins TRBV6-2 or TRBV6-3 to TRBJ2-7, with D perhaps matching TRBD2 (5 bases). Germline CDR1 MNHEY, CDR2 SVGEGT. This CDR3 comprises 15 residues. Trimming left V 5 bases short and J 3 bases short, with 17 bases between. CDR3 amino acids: CASSRLISTVYEQYF. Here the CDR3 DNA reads TGTGCCAGCAGTCGACTAATCTCTACAGTCTACGAGCAGTACTTC.

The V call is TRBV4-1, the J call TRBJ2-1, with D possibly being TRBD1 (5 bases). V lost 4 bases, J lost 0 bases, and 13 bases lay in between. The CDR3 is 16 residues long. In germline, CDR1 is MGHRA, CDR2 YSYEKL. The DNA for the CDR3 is TGCGCCAGCAGCCTACAGGCGCTGAGCTCCTACAATGAGCAGTTCTTC. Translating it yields CASSLQALSSYNEQFF.

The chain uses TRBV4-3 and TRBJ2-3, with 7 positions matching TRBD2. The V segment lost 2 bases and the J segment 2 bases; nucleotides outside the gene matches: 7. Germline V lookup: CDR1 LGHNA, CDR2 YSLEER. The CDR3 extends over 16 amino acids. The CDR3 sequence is CASSQSVSGLTDTQYF. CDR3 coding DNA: TGCGCCAGCAGCCAAAGTGTTAGCGGGCTCACAGATACGCAGTATTTT.

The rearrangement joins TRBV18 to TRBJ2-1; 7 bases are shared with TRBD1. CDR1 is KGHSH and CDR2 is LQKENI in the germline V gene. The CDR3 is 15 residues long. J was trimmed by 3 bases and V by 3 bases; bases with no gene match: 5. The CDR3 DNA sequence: TGTGCCAGCTCACCCCCCGGGACAGACTACAATGAGCAGTTCTTC. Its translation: CASSPPGTDYNEQFF.

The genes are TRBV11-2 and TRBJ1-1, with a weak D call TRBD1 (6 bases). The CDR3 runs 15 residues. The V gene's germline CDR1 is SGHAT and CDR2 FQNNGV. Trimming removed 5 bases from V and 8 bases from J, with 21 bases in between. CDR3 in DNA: TGTGCCAGCAGCACGCAGGGGAGTGCGGTTGGGGAAGCTTTCTTT. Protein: CASSTQGSAVGEAFF.

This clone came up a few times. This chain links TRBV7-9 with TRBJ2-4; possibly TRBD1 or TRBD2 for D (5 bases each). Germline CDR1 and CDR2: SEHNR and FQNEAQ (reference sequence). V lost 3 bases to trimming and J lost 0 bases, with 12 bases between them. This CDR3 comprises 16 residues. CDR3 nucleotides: TGTGCCAGCAGCTTCAAGACAGAGGGAGCCAAAAACATTCAGTACTTC. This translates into CASSFKTEGAKNIQYF.

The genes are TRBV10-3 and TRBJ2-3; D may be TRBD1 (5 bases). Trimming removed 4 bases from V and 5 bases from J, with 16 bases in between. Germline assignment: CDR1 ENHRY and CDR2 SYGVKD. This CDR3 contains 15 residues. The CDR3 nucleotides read TGTGCCATCAGTGCTGGGGCAGGGTCAGAAGATACGCAGTATTTT. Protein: CAISAGAGSEDTQYF.

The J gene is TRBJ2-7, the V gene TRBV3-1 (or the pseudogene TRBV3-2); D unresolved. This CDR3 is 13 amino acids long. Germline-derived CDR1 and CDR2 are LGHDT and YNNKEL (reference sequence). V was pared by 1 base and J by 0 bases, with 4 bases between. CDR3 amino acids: CASSQADSYEQYF. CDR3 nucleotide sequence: TGTGCCAGCAGCCAAGCGGACTCCTACGAGCAGTACTTC.

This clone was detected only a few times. CDR3 nucleotides: TGTGCCAGCAGCTACTGGACAGCCAGGCCTGAAGCTTTCTTT. The encoded protein is CASSYWTARPEAFF. The V call is TRBV5-4, the J call TRBJ1-1, with D maybe TRBD1 (6 bases). Germline values: CDR1 SGHNT, CDR2 YYREEE (reference sequence). The CDR3 is made up of 14 amino acids. Trimming took off 3 bases at V and 6 bases at J, with 15 bases between the two ends.

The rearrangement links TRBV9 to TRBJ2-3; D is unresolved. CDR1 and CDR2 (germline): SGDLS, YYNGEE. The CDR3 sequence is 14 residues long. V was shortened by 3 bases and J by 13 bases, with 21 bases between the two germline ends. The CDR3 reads CASSGQVGLDEKYF. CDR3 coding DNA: TGTGCCAGCAGCGGGCAAGTAGGGCTAGATGAGAAGTATTTT.

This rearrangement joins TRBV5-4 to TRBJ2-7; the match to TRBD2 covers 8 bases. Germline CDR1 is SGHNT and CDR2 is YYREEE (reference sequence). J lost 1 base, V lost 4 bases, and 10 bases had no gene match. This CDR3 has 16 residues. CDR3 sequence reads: CASSPGGTSNSYEQYF. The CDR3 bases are TGTGCCAGCAGCCCGGGGGGGACTAGTAATTCCTACGAGCAGTACTTC.